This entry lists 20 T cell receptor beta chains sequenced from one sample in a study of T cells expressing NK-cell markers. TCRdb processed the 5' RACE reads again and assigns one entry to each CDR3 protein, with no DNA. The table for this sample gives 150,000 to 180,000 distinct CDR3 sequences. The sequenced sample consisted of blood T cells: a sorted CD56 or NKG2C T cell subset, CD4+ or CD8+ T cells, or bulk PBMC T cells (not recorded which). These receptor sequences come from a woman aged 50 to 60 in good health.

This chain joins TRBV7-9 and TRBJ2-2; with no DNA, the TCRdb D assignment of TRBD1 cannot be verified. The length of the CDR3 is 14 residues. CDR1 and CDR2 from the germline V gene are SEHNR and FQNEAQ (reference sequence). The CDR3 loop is CASSLGQGPGELFF.

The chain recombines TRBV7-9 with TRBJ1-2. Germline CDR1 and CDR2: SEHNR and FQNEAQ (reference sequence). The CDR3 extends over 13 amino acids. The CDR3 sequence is CASSLTQGHGYTF.

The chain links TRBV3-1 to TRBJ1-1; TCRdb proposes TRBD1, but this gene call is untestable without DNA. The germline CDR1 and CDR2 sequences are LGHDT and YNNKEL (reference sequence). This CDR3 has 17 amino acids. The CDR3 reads CASSQVGQGAPHTEAFF.

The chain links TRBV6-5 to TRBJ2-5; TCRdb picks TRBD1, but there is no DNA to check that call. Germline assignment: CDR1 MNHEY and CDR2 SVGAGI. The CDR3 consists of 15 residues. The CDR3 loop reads CASSYGGQGQETQYF.

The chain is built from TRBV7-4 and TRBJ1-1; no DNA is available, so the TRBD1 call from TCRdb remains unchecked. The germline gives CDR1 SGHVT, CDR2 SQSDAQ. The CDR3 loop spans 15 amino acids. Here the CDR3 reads CASSLYPGGNTEAFF.

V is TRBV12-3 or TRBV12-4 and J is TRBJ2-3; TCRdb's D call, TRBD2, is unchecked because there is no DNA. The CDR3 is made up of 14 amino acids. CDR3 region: CASSRWDFTDTQYF.

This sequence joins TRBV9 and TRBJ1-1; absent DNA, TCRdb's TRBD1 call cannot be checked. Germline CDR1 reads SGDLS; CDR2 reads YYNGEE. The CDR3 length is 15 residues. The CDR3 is CASTAGQTLNTEAFF.

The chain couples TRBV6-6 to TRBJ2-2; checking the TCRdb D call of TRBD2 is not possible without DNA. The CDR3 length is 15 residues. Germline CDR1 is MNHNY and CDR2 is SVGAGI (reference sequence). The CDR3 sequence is CASSFGPGGAGELFF.

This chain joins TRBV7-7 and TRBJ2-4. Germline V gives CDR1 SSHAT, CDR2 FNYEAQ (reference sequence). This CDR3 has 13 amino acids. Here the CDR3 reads CASSSGIDGIQYF.

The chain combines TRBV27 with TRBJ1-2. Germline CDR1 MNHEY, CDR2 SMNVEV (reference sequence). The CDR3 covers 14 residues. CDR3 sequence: CASSLSLGTYGYTF.

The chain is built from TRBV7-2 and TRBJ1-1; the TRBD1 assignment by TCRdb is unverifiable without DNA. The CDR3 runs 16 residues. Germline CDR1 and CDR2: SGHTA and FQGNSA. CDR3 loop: CASSLDRLRTNTEAFF.

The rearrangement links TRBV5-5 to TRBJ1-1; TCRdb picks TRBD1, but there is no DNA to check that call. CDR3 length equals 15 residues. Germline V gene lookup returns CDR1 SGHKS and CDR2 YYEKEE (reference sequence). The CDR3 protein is CASTPEGGAGTEAFF.

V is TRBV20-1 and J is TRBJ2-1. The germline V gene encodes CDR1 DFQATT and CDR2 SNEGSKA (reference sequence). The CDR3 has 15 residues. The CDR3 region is CSARDPISIHNEQFF.

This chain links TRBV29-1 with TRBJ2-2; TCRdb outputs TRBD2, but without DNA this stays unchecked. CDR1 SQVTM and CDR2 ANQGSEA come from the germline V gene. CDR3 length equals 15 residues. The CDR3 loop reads CSVEAGGANTGELFF.

This CDR3 reads CASSQDGGGVTGELFF. V usage is TRBV23-1 and J usage is TRBJ2-2; TCRdb names TRBD2, which stays unverified in the absence of DNA. TRBV23-1 is flagged as an ORF with uncertain function. CDR3 length equals 16 residues.

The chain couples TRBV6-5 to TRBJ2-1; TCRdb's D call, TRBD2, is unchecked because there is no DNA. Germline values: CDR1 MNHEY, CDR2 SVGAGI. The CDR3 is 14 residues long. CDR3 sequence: CASSQRLVYNEQFF.

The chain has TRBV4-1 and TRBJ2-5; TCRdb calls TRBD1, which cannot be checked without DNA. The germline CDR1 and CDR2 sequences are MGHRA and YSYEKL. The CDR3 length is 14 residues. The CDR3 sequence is CASSQFGGGETQYF.

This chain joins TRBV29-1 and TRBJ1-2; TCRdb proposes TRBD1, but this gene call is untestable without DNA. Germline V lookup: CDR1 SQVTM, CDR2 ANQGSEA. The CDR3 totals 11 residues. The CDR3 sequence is CSVVGGLGYTF.

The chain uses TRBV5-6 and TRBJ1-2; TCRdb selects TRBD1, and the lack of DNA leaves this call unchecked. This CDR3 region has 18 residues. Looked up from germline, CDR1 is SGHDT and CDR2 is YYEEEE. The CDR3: CASSFPPRDGRNVEGYTF.

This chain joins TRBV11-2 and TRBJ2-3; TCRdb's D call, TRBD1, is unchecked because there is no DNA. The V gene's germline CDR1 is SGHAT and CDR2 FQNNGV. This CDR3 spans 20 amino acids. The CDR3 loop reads CASSYPLGRERTGYKDTQYF.